Each of the 6 T cell receptor gamma chains below was sequenced from the same sample in a study of gamma delta lymphoproliferative disorders and STAT genes. About the research overall: The LymphoTrack Dx TCRG Assay amplified gamma chains from at least 50 ng of genomic DNA.

PBMCs from patients and controls supplied the genomic DNA for sequencing. TCRdb re-processed the multiplex PCR reads using CATT. Here the sample table reports about 6 gamma-chain clones. Sequenced input: blood. These receptors originate from a human donor in good health.

With regard to this clone: It is unclear where the CDR3 begins or ends on the DNA, so no DNA is shown, and the CDR3 is as TCRdb lists it. This gamma chain is an unintended read in a library built for delta chains; its size means little. TRGV9 is the V gene, and the J gene was not called. Germline values: CDR1 GITISATS, CDR2 ISYDGTV (reference sequence). The CDR3 numbers 29 amino acids, ends counted. The CDR3 here is CACDTVPGDTRSNSWDTRQMFFGTGIKLF.

With regard to this clone: No DNA is shown, since the ends of the CDR3 on it are uncertain; the CDR3 is the one TCRdb lists. This gamma chain is a stray sequence in a library constructed for delta chains; its clone size is not meaningful. The V gene is given as TRGV9, and no J gene call is available. A total of 26 residues make up the CDR3, ends included. Germline values: CDR1 GITISATS, CDR2 ISYDGTV (reference sequence). CDR3: CACDTLLGDTSWDTRQMFFGTGIKLF.

This clone was seen more than once but under ten times. The DNA is left out, because the CDR3 cannot be placed on it with certainty; the CDR3 is given as TCRdb lists it. This gamma chain is an unintended read in a library built for delta chains; its size means little. The V gene is given as TRGV9, and no J gene call is available. From its first to its last residue, the CDR3 has 29 amino acids. The germline V gene encodes CDR1 GITISATS and CDR2 ISYDGTV (reference sequence). CDR3 region: CACDTVKGGGYRHSWDTRQMFFGTGIKLF.

A word on this clone: The DNA is left out, because the CDR3 cannot be placed on it with certainty; the CDR3 is given as TCRdb lists it. This gamma chain is an off-target read within a library intended for delta chains, so its frequency means little. The V gene call is TRGV9, and the J gene call is absent. Germline V gives CDR1 GITISATS, CDR2 ISYDGTV (reference sequence). The CDR3 comprises 29 residues, both ends counted. The CDR3 reads CACDTVKGGGYRHSWGTRQMFFGTGIKLF.

About this clone itself: Because the CDR3's place on the DNA is in doubt, the DNA is left out and the CDR3 is given as listed by TCRdb. Within a library made for delta chains, this gamma chain is off target, and its count is uninformative. TRGV9 is the V gene, and the J gene was not called. The CDR3 extends over 29 residues, inclusive of both ends. Germline V gene sequence: CDR1 GITISATS, CDR2 ISYDGTV (reference sequence). The CDR3 region is CARDTVPGDTRSNSWDTRQMFFGTGIKLF.

This clone is judged hyperexpanded. Because the CDR3's place on the DNA is in doubt, the DNA is left out and the CDR3 is given as listed by TCRdb. A library made for delta chains picked up this gamma chain off target, so its size means little. For the V gene the call is TRGV9; the J gene has no call. Ends included, the CDR3 has 27 residues. Germline CDR1 GITISATS, CDR2 ISYDGTV (reference sequence). The CDR3 is CACDPTGGTRSSWDTRQMFFGTGIKLF.